This TCR beta chain was sequenced during a study of shared clonotypes between healthy human individuals. TCRdb's copy holds only in-frame clones and misses some; the assay was immunoSEQ multiplex PCR. The sample carries around 2.1 million clones, 93% recorded once. The CDR3 sequence is 14 residues long. Naive CD8 cells comprised CD45RO-negative, CCR7-positively selected cells, excluding terminally differentiated effector memory CD45RA+ cells. This chain links TRBV21-1 with TRBJ2-7; the D call in the table, TRBD1, was not verified against the DNA. TRBV21-1 is designated a pseudogene. The TCR comes from a young man in good health. Some clones in this sample may be carry-over from other donors' samples. Sequencing was performed on naive CD8+ T cells from PBMCs. CDR3 loop: CASSKRGRSYEQYF. The CDR3 bases are TGTGCCAGCAGCAAAAGGGGGCGCAGCTACGAGCAGTACTTC.